Given below is one TCR beta chain in context. The antigen remains unidentified. Trimming took 4 bases from V and 2 from J, leaving 15 bases between them. Germline values: CDR1 SEHNR, CDR2 FQNEAQ (reference sequence). The CDR3 is 15 residues long. The sample comes from a study of shared clonotypes between healthy human individuals. Study information: Donors had three CD4 naive, three CD4 memory, two CD8 naive and one CD8 memory plate apiece.

Data came from immunoSEQ multiplex PCR; TCRdb stores just in-frame clones and leaves some out. The data contain about 590,000 clones, 95% of them singletons. Naive CD8 populations comprised CD45RO-negative cells positively selected for CCR7, excluding terminally differentiated effector memory CD45RA+ cells. Study-level results: Clonotype sharing across donors was expected to vary with sequencing depth. It was only blood that was sampled, and tissue repertoires likely differ.

This chain uses TRBV7-9 with TRBJ2-7; a possible D gene is TRBD2 (5 bases). The TCR sequence derives from a woman aged 25 to 39 in good health. Sequenced: naive CD8+ T cells sorted from blood. Here the CDR3 reads CASSSLAGGTYEQYF. CDR3 in DNA: TGTGCCAGCAGCTCCCTGGCTGGAGGAACCTACGAGCAGTACTTC.